This section outlines one TCR beta chain sequence together with its context. The sample originates from a study of blood T cell repertoires in COVID-19. Germline trimming cut 7 bases from V and 5 bases from J; bases unmatched to any gene: 6. The germline CDR1 and CDR2 sequences are LNHDA and SQIVND (reference sequence). CDR3 size: 13 residues. Only in-frame clones appear in the TCRdb table, and some are missing; sequencing was by immunoSEQ multiplex PCR. The sample includes approximately 340,000 clones, roughly 89% seen only once; the top ten take roughly a tenth. The sample consisted of peripheral blood. This TCR was sampled from a man under 40 with COVID-19, enrolled during active disease. The V call is TRBV19, the J call TRBJ2-5; 8 bases agree with TRBD1. The CDR3 DNA reads TGTGCCAGTAACGGACAGGGCGGTGAGACCCAGTACTTC. Its translation: CASNGQGGETQYF.